A single sample gave rise to the 14 T cell receptor beta chains below, sequenced in a study of blood T cell repertoires in COVID-19. Profiled with immunoSEQ multiplex PCR; TCRdb holds only in-frame clones, not every one. This table holds about 160,000 clones, roughly 80% found once. The sample comprised PBMCs or T cells enriched from blood (not recorded which). The receptors here all came from a woman in her 40s with acute COVID-19.

This clone showed up just a few times. The chain employs TRBV9 and TRBJ1-2, with a weak D call TRBD1 (6 bases). CDR1 and CDR2 (germline): SGDLS, YYNGEE. The CDR3 spans 14 residues. Trimming stripped 2 bases from V and 6 bases from J, with 14 bases between. The CDR3 loop reads CASSVGGGLDGYTF. CDR3 nucleotides: TGTGCCAGCAGCGTGGGAGGGGGACTAGATGGCTACACCTTC. The full variable domain, with the rest looked up from reference TRBV9 and TRBJ1-2, is DSGVTQTPKHLITATGQRVTLRCSPRSGDLSVYWYQQSLDQGLQFLIQYYNGEERAKGNILERFSAQQFPDLHSELNLSSLELGDSALYFCASSVGGGLDGYTFGSGTRLTVV.

This clone was recorded only once. J is TRBJ1-2 and V is TRBV19; D may be TRBD1 (6 bases). Trimming left V 7 bases short and J 2 bases short, with 17 bases between. Germline values: CDR1 LNHDA, CDR2 SQIVND (reference sequence). The CDR3 is 15 amino acids. The CDR3 sequence: CASKRSQGRNYGYTF. In nucleotides, the CDR3 is TGTGCCAGTAAGAGGTCACAGGGTCGGAACTATGGCTACACCTTC.

The chain links TRBV9 to TRBJ2-1; 11 bases fit TRBD2. Germline CDR1 reads SGDLS; CDR2 reads YYNGEE. The CDR3 has 16 amino acids. The J segment lost 4 bases and the V segment lost 4 bases, leaving 7 bases of the junction unmatched. The CDR3 loop is CASSPGTSGTYNEQFF. The CDR3 bases are TGTGCCAGCAGCCCGGGGACTAGCGGTACTTACAATGAGCAGTTCTTC.

V is TRBV7-9 and J is TRBJ1-3; D ambiguous. Trimming removed 0 bases at V and 3 bases at J, with 9 bases between. The CDR3 loop spans 15 amino acids. Germline CDR1 and CDR2: SEHNR and FQNEAQ (reference sequence). The CDR3 spells CASSLARGGGNTIYF. CDR3 sequence (DNA): TGTGCCAGCAGCTTAGCGCGTGGAGGTGGAAACACCATATATTTT.

The chain recombines TRBV13 with TRBJ2-7, with a possible D match to TRBD1 (6 bases). The CDR3 totals 14 residues. CDR1 and CDR2 (germline): PRHDT, FYEKMQ (reference sequence). Trimming took off 2 bases at V and 2 bases at J, with 10 bases between the two ends. The CDR3 here is CASSLRGTTYEQYV. The CDR3 DNA reads TGTGCCAGCAGCTTAAGGGGGACCACCTACGAGCAGTACGTC.

J is TRBJ1-5 and V is TRBV4-1; D uncertain. Trimming took 4 bases from V and 4 from J, leaving 14 bases between them. Germline CDR1 and CDR2: MGHRA and YSYEKL. The CDR3 has 15 amino acids. The CDR3 nucleotides read TGCGCCAGCAGCCTCGGGTGGACGGGGAATCAGCCCCAGCATTTT. This codes for CASSLGWTGNQPQHF.

Only a few counts were recorded for this clone. The chain links TRBV10-1 to TRBJ1-1; D is possibly TRBD1 (6 bases). There are 15 residues in the CDR3. The germline gives CDR1 WNHNN, CDR2 SYGVQD (reference sequence). V dropped 0 bases and J dropped 4 bases, with 12 bases sitting between them. CDR3 DNA: TGCGCCAGCAGTGAGTCTAGGGGGAAACTCACTGAAGCTTTCTTT. Translating gives CASSESRGKLTEAFF.

J is TRBJ2-7 and V is TRBV19; 8 positions agree with TRBD1. The V and J ends lost 9 bases and 5 bases, in that order; junction bases with no gene match: 9. The CDR3 runs to 13 residues. From germline, CDR1 is LNHDA and CDR2 SQIVND (reference sequence). The CDR3 spells CASSETGAHEQYF. The CDR3 region has the DNA TGTGCCAGCAGCGAGACAGGGGCCCACGAGCAGTACTTC.

The chain joins TRBV27 to TRBJ2-1; 14 bases agree with TRBD2. The CDR3 has 18 residues. V dropped 6 bases and J dropped 7; count of bases not matched to a gene: 14. Looked up from germline, CDR1 is MNHEY and CDR2 is SMNVEV (reference sequence). The CDR3 sequence: CASRGGLAGELGMNEQFF. CDR3 in DNA: TGTGCCAGCAGAGGGGGACTAGCGGGAGAATTGGGTATGAATGAGCAGTTCTTC.

V is TRBV19 and J is TRBJ1-1; D not certain. The CDR3 covers 13 residues. Trimming stripped 5 bases from V and 3 bases from J, with 10 bases between. CDR1 LNHDA and CDR2 SQIVND come from the germline V gene (reference sequence). CDR3 DNA: TGTGCCAGTAGTGCCCAGATATACACTGAAGCTTTCTTT. It yields the protein CASSAQIYTEAFF.

A word on this clone: The junction departs from the called germline gene at one end, perhaps through a read error. The rearrangement links TRBV29-1 to TRBJ1-2, with D perhaps matching TRBD1 (6 bases). The CDR3 spans 11 residues. The germline gives CDR1 SQVTM, CDR2 ANQGSEA. CDR3 in amino acids: CSVRGNSGYTF. CDR3 DNA: TGCAGCGTTAGGGGGAACTCTGGCTACACCTTC.

This clone showed up just once. The chain joins TRBV29-1 to TRBJ1-2, with 7 bases matching TRBD1. V was clipped by 3 bases and J by 2 bases; unmatched bases: 6. The CDR3 contains 14 residues. The germline gives CDR1 SQVTM, CDR2 ANQGSEA. The CDR3 loop is CSVERQGGNYGYTF. CDR3 nucleotides: TGCAGCGTTGAGAGACAGGGAGGAAACTATGGCTACACCTTC.

This chain links TRBV30 with TRBJ2-3, with 7 bases that match TRBD2. CDR3 length: 13 amino acids. The germline gives CDR1 GTSNPN, CDR2 SVGIG (reference sequence). The V and J ends lost 2 bases and 4 bases, in that order; junction bases with no gene match: 3. The CDR3 reads CAWSSGKADTQYF. CDR3 nucleotide sequence: TGTGCCTGGAGTAGCGGGAAAGCAGATACGCAGTATTTT.

J is TRBJ2-5 and V is TRBV11-2; TRBD1 matches at 7 bases. V was clipped by 1 base and J by 1 base; unmatched bases: 6. CDR3 length: 16 amino acids. Germline CDR1 reads SGHAT; CDR2 reads FQNNGV. The CDR3 loop reads CASSLGRQGPQETQYF. DNA for the CDR3: TGTGCCAGCAGCTTAGGCAGACAGGGCCCCCAAGAGACCCAGTACTTC.